Listed here is a single T cell receptor beta chain. Its antigen remains unidentified. Within the sample, other DNA sequences also encode this same CDR3. These data originate in a study of shared clonotypes between healthy human individuals. In the study overall: There were three CD4 naive, three CD4 memory, two CD8 naive and one CD8 memory plates per donor.

Profiling relied on immunoSEQ multiplex PCR, and the TCRdb table lists in-frame clones only, not all of them. The sample has some 2.3 million clones, just over 90% seen once. Broader study findings: Several donors shared approximately 5% of their naive CD4 clonotypes.

The V end lost 1 base, the J end lost 6 bases, and 2 bases lay between the germline ends. The CDR3 loop spans 11 amino acids. Per germline, CDR1 KGHSH and CDR2 LQKENI. CD45RA-negative memory and CD45RA+ naive subsets were split from the CD4+ cells. This TCR came from a man younger than 35 in good health. Some clones in this sample may be carry-over from other donors' samples. Sequencing was performed on naive CD4+ T cells from PBMCs. Subset noted: CD45RA+ positively selected. The chain joins TRBV18 to TRBJ2-3; D gene ambiguous. CDR3 residues: CASSPLDTQYF. CDR3 coding DNA: TGTGCCAGCTCACCACTGGATACGCAGTATTTT.